This T cell receptor beta chain comes out of a study of blood T cell repertoires in COVID-19. Original methodology: Nucleated cell counts were estimated from reference gene primer amplification. Assay used: immunoSEQ multiplex PCR; TCRdb lists only in-frame clones, some missing. The V and J calls and the clone size are those of that table, but D and trimming were determined from the DNA. The repertoire holds 150,000 to 200,000 clones, with under 90% as singletons. V dropped 2 bases and J dropped 6; count of bases not matched to a gene: 6. The V gene's germline CDR1 is SGHAT and CDR2 FQDESV (reference sequence). This CDR3 has 14 residues.

V gene TRBV11-1 combines with J gene TRBJ1-1, with 7 nucleotides matching TRBD1. Sequencing input: peripheral blood. This receptor was obtained from a human donor in a cohort sampled during active COVID-19. The CDR3 DNA reads as TGTGCCAGCAGCTTATCACAGGGGAGCGCTGAAGCTTTCTTT. This translates into CASSLSQGSAEAFF.